These T cell receptor beta chains were read from a single sample in a study of T cell clones after liver transplantation. The protocol was immunoSEQ multiplex PCR, while the TCRdb copy is restricted to in-frame clones and leaves out a portion. The table records about 120,000 clones, 90% of them present only once. Sequencing was performed on CD4+ T cells from blood, taken 12 months after liver transplant. The source of these receptors is a human patient who received a liver transplant. Some T cells may be the graft donor's. The CDR3 runs from the conserved cysteine through the conserved F or W. The order of the fields is J gene, D gene, clone size, V gene, CDR3 protein, CDR3 DNA. A D gene is named only where the DNA matches it firmly. Clone sizes are given selectively: once, few, many, or a class where the clone is expanded.

>TRBJ1-2|.|.|TRBV29-1
CSVVRGYTF
TGCAGCGTCGTCAGGGGCTACACCTTC
>TRBJ2-5|.|.|TRBV6-1
CASSEARGGFSETQYF
TGTGCCAGCAGTGAAGCGCGTGGAGGGTTTTCAGAGACCCAGTACTTC
>TRBJ2-6|.|.|TRBV28
CASSFVGHASGANVLTF
TGTGCCAGCAGTTTTGTGGGCCACGCCTCTGGGGCCAACGTCCTGACTTTC
>TRBJ1-1|.|.|TRBV28
CATKLGGNTEAFF
TGTGCCACCAAACTGGGCGGGAACACTGAAGCTTTCTTT
>TRBJ1-1|TRBD1|.|TRBV5-1
CASSWGTGRINTEAFF
TGCGCCAGCAGCTGGGGGACAGGGAGGATCAACACTGAAGCTTTCTTT
>TRBJ2-7|TRBD1|few|TRBV27
CASRSRTGDKSYEQYF
TGTGCCAGCAGATCGCGTACAGGGGATAAGTCCTACGAGCAGTACTTC
>TRBJ2-4|.|.|TRBV15
CATTAGGGVDKNIQYF
TGTGCCACCACAGCCGGCGGTGGCGTGGACAAAAACATTCAGTACTTC
>TRBJ2-5|TRBD1|.|TRBV7-7
CASSTGQQETQYF
TGTGCCAGCAGCACGGGACAGCAAGAGACCCAGTACTTC
>TRBJ1-4|.|once|TRBV27
CASSPFPWGDEKLFF
TGTGCCAGCAGTCCATTTCCGTGGGGCGATGAAAAACTGTTTTTT
>TRBJ1-5|.|.|TRBV19
CASSISRRGGQPQHF
TGTGCCAGTAGTATCAGCCGCAGGGGAGGTCAGCCCCAGCATTTT
>TRBJ2-4|TRBD2|.|TRBV12-5
CASGSGTSINIQYF
TGTGCTAGTGGTTCCGGGACTAGTATCAACATTCAGTACTTC
>TRBJ2-4|.|.|TRBV6-6
CASYDTGQVNIQYF
TGTGCCAGCTACGATACGGGACAAGTGAACATTCAGTACTTC
>TRBJ2-3|.|.|TRBV5-4
CASTMDGRSTDTQYF
TGTGCCAGCACCATGGACGGCCGGAGCACAGATACGCAGTATTTT
>TRBJ1-1|.|.|TRBV30
CAWSRQRLATEAFF
TGTGCCTGGAGCCGGCAGCGACTCGCGACTGAAGCTTTCTTT